These 13 T cell receptor beta chains came from one sample sequenced in a study of blood T cells in healthy people across ages. Alongside a J-beta primer mix, a sample-barcoded 5' primer served in a second PCR lasting about 7 to 12 cycles. TCRdb re-derived calls from the 5' RACE reads in MiXCR, one entry per CDR3 protein. The sample holds about a million distinct CDR3 sequences, about two fifths seen once. The sample consisted of blood. The receptors originated from a man between 18 and 29 years old in good health.

This chain links TRBV5-1 with TRBJ2-2; either TRBD1 or TRBD2 may supply D (6 bases each). Trimming took 10 bases from V and 6 from J, leaving 22 bases between them. Per the germline V gene, CDR1 is SGHRS and CDR2 is YFSETQ. This CDR3 has 15 amino acids. CDR3 nucleotide sequence: TGCGCCCCACTCATCCGGGGGCGCCCCTCCGGGGAGCTGTTTTTT. This codes for CAPLIRGRPSGELFF. Together with reference TRBV5-1 and TRBJ2-2, the CDR3 gives the full variable domain: KAGVTQTPRYLIKTRGQQVTLSCSPISGHRSVSWYQQTPGQGLQFLFEYFSETQRNKGNFPGRFSGRQFSNSRSEMNVSTLELGDSALYLCAPLIRGRPSGELFFGEGSRLTVL.

This clonotype was recorded a few times. The CDR3 loop is CSARNGLDTDTQYF. The DNA for the CDR3 is TGCAGTGCTAGGAATGGACTAGACACAGATACGCAGTATTTT. This rearrangement joins TRBV20-1 to TRBJ2-3, with 7 bases that match TRBD2. The CDR3 is 14 amino acids. Germline V CDR1 and CDR2: DFQATT, SNEGSKA (reference sequence). The ends lost 3 bases at V and 2 bases at J; junction bases unmatched: 5.

V and J are TRBV10-3 and TRBJ2-3, with a weak D call TRBD1 (5 bases). This CDR3 comprises 15 residues. V shed 0 bases and J shed 2 bases, with 9 bases lying between them. Germline loops: CDR1 ENHRY, CDR2 SYGVKD. The CDR3: CAISESKGLTDTQYF. The DNA for the CDR3 is TGTGCCATCAGTGAGTCGAAGGGGCTCACAGATACGCAGTATTTT.

In regard to this clonotype: Relative to the germline gene, one junction end is altered; a read error may explain this. V and J are TRBV27 and TRBJ1-5; tentative D call: TRBD1 (6 bases). The germline V gene encodes CDR1 MNHEY and CDR2 SMNVEV (reference sequence). The CDR3 has 15 amino acids. The CDR3 reads CASSFTGRYNQPQHF. For the CDR3, the DNA is TGTGCCAGCAGTTTTACAGGGCGATACAATCAACCCCAGCATTTT.

V is TRBV6-6 and J is TRBJ1-1, with a tentative D call TRBD1 (6 bases). V was trimmed by 7 bases and J by 7 bases, leaving 16 bases between them. The CDR3 has 13 residues. Germline V gene sequence: CDR1 MNHNY, CDR2 SVGAGI (reference sequence). As DNA, the CDR3 is TGTGCCAGCACCAAACAGGGAAGGGGTGAAGCTTTCTTT. Protein sequence: CASTKQGRGEAFF.

This clonotype was seen a few times. This chain joins TRBV7-2 and TRBJ1-2; D gene ambiguous. Looked up from germline, CDR1 is SGHTA and CDR2 is FQGNSA. With 1 base removed from V and 4 bases from J, the gap between germline ends came to 10 bases. This CDR3 is built from 14 residues. CDR3: CASSLVRDSYGYTF. The DNA for the CDR3 is TGTGCCAGCAGCTTAGTAAGGGATAGCTATGGCTACACCTTC.

J is TRBJ1-1 and V is TRBV12-5; TRBD1 aligns across 7 bases. V trimming: 2 bases; J trimming: 3 bases; junction bases outside the gene matches: 9. Looked up from germline, CDR1 is LGHNT and CDR2 is FRNRAP. The CDR3 is 16 residues long. CDR3 sequence: CASGLTSGGRYTEAFF. The CDR3 DNA reads TGTGCTAGTGGTTTGACCTCAGGGGGAAGGTACACTGAAGCTTTCTTT.

This clonotype was recorded a few times. The chain couples TRBV20-1 to TRBJ1-6, with 10 bases matching TRBD1. This CDR3 is built from 14 residues. CDR1 and CDR2 (germline): DFQATT, SNEGSKA (reference sequence). The V and J ends lost 4 bases and 9 bases, in that order; junction bases with no gene match: 6. The CDR3 is CSATDDRGLSPLHF. CDR3 bases: TGCAGTGCTACAGATGACAGGGGGCTTTCACCCCTCCACTTT.

This clonotype has only a few counts. This rearrangement joins TRBV20-1 to TRBJ2-7; D is tentatively TRBD1 or TRBD2 (5 bases each). V lost 0 bases and J lost 2, with 14 bases in between. This CDR3 comprises 15 residues. The germline V gene has CDR1 DFQATT and CDR2 SNEGSKA (reference sequence). The CDR3 sequence: CSARDAGTDTYEQYF. As DNA, the CDR3 is TGCAGTGCTAGAGATGCCGGGACCGACACCTACGAGCAGTACTTC.

This clonotype was seen a single time. The rearrangement uses TRBV12-3 or TRBV12-4 and TRBJ2-3, with D unresolved. V was clipped by 2 bases and J by 10 bases, with 13 bases between them. The CDR3 runs 13 residues. The DNA for the CDR3 is TGTGCCAGCAGTTTAACGTCCGCTCGGGCGCAGTATTTT. It translates to CASSLTSARAQYF.

This clonotype has only a few counts. The CDR3 sequence is CASSLDGTGHGGYTF. CDR3 nucleotide sequence: TGCGCCAGCAGCTTGGATGGGACAGGCCATGGGGGCTACACCTTC. The chain carries TRBV5-1 and TRBJ1-2; 8 positions match TRBD1. The CDR3 contains 15 residues. Germline V CDR1 and CDR2: SGHRS, YFSETQ. Germline trimming cut 0 bases from V and 8 bases from J; bases unmatched to any gene: 9.

This clonotype was found a few times. The chain recombines TRBV7-2 with TRBJ2-1; D ambiguous. Germline CDR1 and CDR2: SGHTA and FQGNSA. Deletions cut 5 bases from V and 0 bases from J, with 14 bases between. The CDR3 loop spans 16 amino acids. CDR3 residues: CASSPRHLSSYNEQFF. For the CDR3, the DNA is TGTGCCAGCAGCCCGAGACACCTGAGCTCCTACAATGAGCAGTTCTTC.

The chain is built from TRBV29-1 and TRBJ2-5, with D tentatively TRBD1 or TRBD2 (5 bases each). Germline V lookup: CDR1 SQVTM, CDR2 ANQGSEA. Trimming pared 3 bases from V and 2 bases from J, leaving 13 bases between. The CDR3 extends over 14 amino acids. CDR3 sequence reads: CSVDTGTSQETQYF. The CDR3 coding sequence is TGCAGCGTTGATACGGGGACCTCACAAGAGACCCAGTACTTC.